The 12 T cell receptor beta chains below were found in one sample sequenced in a study of blood T cell repertoires in COVID-19. Sequenced by immunoSEQ multiplex PCR; TCRdb stores in-frame clones only, minus some. The sample has 100,000 to 110,000 clones; 85% to 90% are singletons. Sequencing used peripheral blood. The receptors stem from a human donor in a cohort sampled during active COVID-19.

This clone was seen just once. The rearrangement uses TRBV7-2 and TRBJ2-1; D gene unclear. The length of the CDR3 is 16 residues. V was shortened by 5 bases and J by 2 bases, with 16 bases between the two germline ends. The germline V gene has CDR1 SGHTA and CDR2 FQGNSA. The CDR3 sequence is CASSPRRANTYNEQFF. CDR3 bases: TGTGCCAGCAGCCCCAGGCGTGCTAACACCTACAATGAGCAGTTCTTC.

The chain uses TRBV15 and TRBJ2-5, with TRBD1 matching 8 bases. Looked up from germline, CDR1 is LNHNV and CDR2 is YYDKDF (reference sequence). Trimming at V came to 0 bases and at J to 4 bases, leaving 10 bases not matched to a gene. CDR3 length: 17 amino acids. CDR3 sequence (DNA): TGTGCCACCAGCAGAGATGGTACGGCAGGGGGCGGAGAGACCCAGTACTTC. It specifies CATSRDGTAGGGETQYF.

The genes are TRBV27 and TRBJ2-3; D gene uncertain. Germline values: CDR1 MNHEY, CDR2 SMNVEV (reference sequence). The CDR3 runs to 14 residues. Trimming shortened V by 2 bases and J by 2 bases, and 8 bases separated the two germline ends. This CDR3 reads CASSLRHPTDTQYF. The DNA for the CDR3 is TGTGCCAGCAGTTTACGACACCCCACAGATACGCAGTATTTT.

The chain combines TRBV12-3 or TRBV12-4 with TRBJ1-2; 10 bases are a match to TRBD1. V lost 5 bases and J lost 4; bases outside the gene matches: 1. There are 13 residues in the CDR3. As DNA, the CDR3 is TGTGCCAGCAGTCGGACAGGGGGCTATGGCTACACCTTC. This sequence encodes CASSRTGGYGYTF.

DNA of the CDR3: TGTGCCACCTCGGGACTAGGTAGCGCCGGGGAGCTGTTTTTT. Translation: CATSGLGSAGELFF. This sequence joins TRBV24-1 and TRBJ2-2; 8 bases are shared with TRBD2. V was clipped by 9 bases and J by 6 bases; unmatched bases: 8. In germline, CDR1 is KGHDR, CDR2 SFDVKD. The CDR3 has 14 amino acids.

The chain has TRBV2 and TRBJ1-2; TRBD1 matches 7 bases. The germline CDR1 and CDR2 sequences are SNHLY and FYNNEI. The CDR3 is made up of 15 amino acids. With V trimmed by 3 bases and J by 8 bases, 12 bases remained unmatched. This CDR3 is CASSERRQGTEGYTF. The CDR3 DNA reads as TGTGCCAGCAGTGAGCGACGACAGGGAACGGAGGGCTACACCTTC.

The chain links TRBV9 to TRBJ2-1, with 7 bases lining up with TRBD2. V trimming: 0 bases; J trimming: 0 bases; junction bases outside the gene matches: 0. Germline CDR1 and CDR2: SGDLS and YYNGEE. This CDR3 comprises 15 residues. The CDR3 here is CASSVGTSSYNEQFF. In nucleotides, the CDR3 is TGTGCCAGCAGCGTAGGGACTAGCTCCTACAATGAGCAGTTCTTC.

V gene TRBV13 combines with J gene TRBJ2-2; 12 bases agree with TRBD2. In germline, CDR1 is PRHDT, CDR2 FYEKMQ (reference sequence). The CDR3 length is 17 residues. V shed 3 bases and J 6 bases; nucleotides not matched to a gene: 8. The CDR3 reads CASSFQTSGRRPGELFF. The CDR3 DNA reads as TGTGCCAGCAGCTTCCAGACTAGCGGGAGAAGGCCCGGGGAGCTGTTTTTT.

The chain joins TRBV28 to TRBJ1-4, with D perhaps TRBD1 (6 bases). CDR3 length equals 15 residues. Trimming cost V 5 bases and J 8 bases, with 18 bases left between them. Per the germline V gene, CDR1 is MDHEN and CDR2 is SYDVKM. As DNA, the CDR3 is TGTGCCAGCAGTGTGGACAGTGGGTTGAAAGAAAAACTGTTTTTT. Its translation: CASSVDSGLKEKLFF. The full variable domain, completed using reference TRBV28 and TRBJ1-4, is DVKVTQSSRYLVKRTGEKVFLECVQDMDHENMFWYRQDPGLGLRLIYFSYDVKMKEKGDIPEGYSVSREKKERFSLILESASTNQTSMYLCASSVDSGLKEKLFFGSGTQLSVL.

V is TRBV5-1 and J is TRBJ2-7; D unclear. The CDR3 consists of 13 residues. The V end lost 0 bases, the J end lost 6 bases, and 10 bases lay between the germline ends. The germline gives CDR1 SGHRS, CDR2 YFSETQ. The CDR3 protein is CASSLAVAGEQYF. Written as DNA, the CDR3 is TGCGCCAGCAGCTTGGCCGTGGCAGGCGAGCAGTACTTC.

The chain is built from TRBV5-1 and TRBJ1-2, with 7 bases matching TRBD1. This CDR3 region has 13 residues. Losses at the gene ends were 0 bases for V and 4 bases for J; bases not matched to a gene: 0. Germline loops: CDR1 SGHRS, CDR2 YFSETQ. CDR3 DNA: TGCGCCAGCAGCTTGGAGGGGGCCTATGGCTACACCTTC. Translated: CASSLEGAYGYTF. Based on the CDR3 plus reference TRBV5-1 and TRBJ1-2, the full variable domain is KAGVTQTPRYLIKTRGQQVTLSCSPISGHRSVSWYQQTPGQGLQFLFEYFSETQRNKGNFPGRFSGRQFSNSRSEMNVSTLELGDSALYLCASSLEGAYGYTFGSGTRLTVV.

The V gene is TRBV7-2, the J gene TRBJ2-2, with 8 positions matching TRBD2. The junction had 8 bases not matched to a gene; V was cut back by 3 bases and J by 5 bases. The CDR3 runs 16 residues. Per the germline V gene, CDR1 is SGHTA and CDR2 is FQGNSA. CDR3 residues: CASSFLSGGRTGELFF. The CDR3 DNA reads as TGTGCCAGCAGCTTCCTTAGCGGCGGGAGGACCGGGGAGCTGTTTTTT.